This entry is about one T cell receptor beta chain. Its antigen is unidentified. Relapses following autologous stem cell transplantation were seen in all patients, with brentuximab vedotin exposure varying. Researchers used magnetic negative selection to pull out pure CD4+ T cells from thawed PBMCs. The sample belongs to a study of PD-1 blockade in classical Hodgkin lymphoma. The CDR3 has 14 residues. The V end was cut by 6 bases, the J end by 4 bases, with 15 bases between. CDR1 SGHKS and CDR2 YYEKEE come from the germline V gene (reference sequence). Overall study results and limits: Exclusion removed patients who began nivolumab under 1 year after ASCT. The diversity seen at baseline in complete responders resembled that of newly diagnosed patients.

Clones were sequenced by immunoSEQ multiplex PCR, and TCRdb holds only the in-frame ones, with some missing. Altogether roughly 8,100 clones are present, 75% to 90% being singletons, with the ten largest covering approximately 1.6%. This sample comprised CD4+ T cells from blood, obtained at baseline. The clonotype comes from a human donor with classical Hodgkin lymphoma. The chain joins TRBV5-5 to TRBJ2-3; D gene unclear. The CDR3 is CASTLRRAADTQYF. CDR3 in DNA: TGTGCCAGCACCCTCCGTAGGGCGGCAGATACGCAGTATTTT.